This T cell receptor beta chain is drawn from a study of Graves' ophthalmopathy and Graves' hyperthyroidism. The overall study: Hyperthyroidism showing no ophthalmopathy within 18 months of follow-up was stable.

Germline lookup yields CDR1 SQVTM and CDR2 ANQGSEA. Trimming removed 3 bases from V and 4 bases from J, with 24 bases in between. The CDR3 totals 17 residues. This clonotype was picked up one time. Newly diagnosed hyperthyroidism donors, aged 18 to 65, duration under 2 months. The authors amplified TCR beta CDR3 regions, and they did so from RNA transcripts for repertoire sequencing. RT-PCR was first run with HTBI primers, then multiplex PCR in a second round. One entry per CDR3 protein, called by TCRdb with MiXCR from the multiplex PCR reads. The profile shows over a million distinct CDR3 sequences, 35% to 40% of them singletons.

The sequence derives from an adult man with Graves' hyperthyroidism. Sequenced sample: peripheral blood or thyroid tissue (not recorded which). The V and J genes are TRBV29-1 and TRBJ1-1; D is unresolved. DNA for the CDR3: TGCAGCGTTGAGGAAAGTATCAACACCGGGGTTCTCACTGAAGCTTTCTTT. The encoded protein is CSVEESINTGVLTEAFF.